This T cell receptor (beta chain) was retrieved from a study of T-cell reconstitution after alpha-beta-depleted transplantation in children. The CDR3 runs to 13 residues. The ends were cut back, 5 bases at V and 2 bases at J, with 13 bases in the middle. Germline V gives CDR1 DFQATT, CDR2 SNEGSKA (reference sequence). A library of TCRbeta sequences, prepared with unique molecular identifiers, was generated. Using its own MiXCR run on the PCR reads, TCRdb lists one record per CDR3 protein. The sample holds about 72,000 distinct CDR3 sequences, approximately 7.4% seen once. This chain joins TRBV20-1 and TRBJ2-7; TRBD2 might be the D (6 bases). The receptor comes from a human donor who donated a stem cell graft to a child with acute lymphoblastic leukemia. This sample comprised PBMCs from the stem cell graft donor, obtained from the stem cell graft. CDR3 loop: CSAQGRGTYEQYF. The CDR3 nucleotides are TGCAGTGCTCAAGGCCGGGGGACCTACGAGCAGTACTTC.